What follows are 14 T cell receptor beta chains derived from one specimen sequenced in a study of T cell responses to AZD1222 COVID-19 vaccine. The assay was immunoSEQ multiplex PCR, and TCRdb's table has in-frame clones only and misses some. The profile covers under 200,000 clones, with approximately 90% appearing a single time and 3.6% taken by the ten largest. The source material was peripheral blood, sampled 28 days after the second dose of the MenACWY control vaccine. These TCRs come from an adult who received the MenACWY meningococcal vaccine as a control.

V gene TRBV7-6 combines with J gene TRBJ1-3, with TRBD1 identical over 8 bases. The germline gives CDR1 SGHVS, CDR2 FNYEAQ. V gave up 3 bases and J gave up 4 bases; unmatched junction bases: 5. This CDR3 has 15 amino acids. The CDR3 nucleotides read TGTGCCAGCAGCTTGGGCAGGGGGCCAGGAAACACCATATATTTT. It encodes CASSLGRGPGNTIYF. The whole variable domain, filled in from reference TRBV7-6 and TRBJ1-3, reads GAGVSQSPRYKVTKRGQDVALRCDPISGHVSLYWYRQALGQGPEFLTYFNYEAQQDKSGLPNDRFSAERPEGSISTLTIQRTEQRDSAMYRCASSLGRGPGNTIYFGEGSWLTVV.

The chain is built from TRBV6-2 or TRBV6-3 and TRBJ1-2; 8 nucleotides agree with TRBD1. Germline values: CDR1 MNHEY, CDR2 SVGEGT. CDR3 length: 15 amino acids. After removal of 2 bases from V and 3 bases from J, the junction contained 5 bases not matched to a gene. In nucleotides, the CDR3 is TGTGCCAGCAGTTACGTGGACAGGGATTACTATGGCTACACCTTC. Translating gives CASSYVDRDYYGYTF.

This sequence joins TRBV12-3 or TRBV12-4 and TRBJ2-3; no clear D gene. V shed 7 bases and J shed 0 bases, with 8 bases lying between them. The CDR3 covers 13 residues. This chain's CDR3 is CASTLSSTDTQYF. The DNA of the CDR3 is TGTGCCAGCACTCTCTCCAGCACAGATACGCAGTATTTT.

This rearrangement joins TRBV21-1 to TRBJ1-6; TRBD1 is taken as the D call from the table, unchecked against the DNA. TRBV21-1 represents a pseudogene. The CDR3 spans 17 residues. The CDR3 coding sequence is TGTGCCAGCACCACAGGGGGCCGAGCGTCAGTAAATTCACCCCTCCACTTT. It translates to CASTTGGRASVNSPLHF.

The chain couples TRBV6-1 to TRBJ2-7; D gene uncertain. CDR1 and CDR2 (germline): MNHNS, SASEGT. V lost 5 bases to trimming and J lost 7 bases, with 12 bases between them. The CDR3 spans 12 residues. CDR3 DNA sequence: TGTGCCAGCAGTCCGGTGGTTCGTGAGCAGTACTTC. Protein product: CASSPVVREQYF.

This rearrangement joins TRBV7-9 to TRBJ1-1; D gene uncertain. Germline V CDR1 and CDR2: SEHNR, FQNEAQ (reference sequence). V lost 5 bases, J lost 0 bases, and 13 bases lay in between. The CDR3 length is 15 residues. The CDR3 bases are TGTGCCAGCAGCACCCCCGGGCCCCTGAACACTGAAGCTTTCTTT. Encoded protein: CASSTPGPLNTEAFF.

The chain combines TRBV19 with TRBJ1-1; D unclear. The CDR3 is made up of 15 amino acids. V lost 4 bases, J lost 0 bases, and 12 bases lay in between. CDR1 is LNHDA, CDR2 SQIVND, per germline (reference sequence). The CDR3 region has the DNA TGTGCCAGTAGTAGCGTGGGAACAGTGAACACTGAAGCTTTCTTT. Its translation: CASSSVGTVNTEAFF. Drawing the rest from reference TRBV19 and TRBJ1-1, the complete variable domain is DGGITQSPKYLFRKEGQNVTLSCEQNLNHDAMYWYRQDPGQGLRLIYYSQIVNDFQKGDIAEGYSVSREKKESFPLTVTSAQKNPTAFYLCASSSVGTVNTEAFFGQGTRLTVV.

The chain links TRBV7-7 to TRBJ2-1, with unresolved D. This CDR3 has 15 residues. Trimming cost V 2 bases and J 5 bases, with 13 bases left between them. Germline assignment: CDR1 SSHAT and CDR2 FNYEAQ (reference sequence). The CDR3 is CASSLFPGRNNEQFF. The CDR3 DNA reads TGTGCCAGCAGCTTATTTCCCGGCCGCAACAATGAGCAGTTCTTC.

The chain uses TRBV27 and TRBJ1-5; the D gene is possibly TRBD1 (5 bases). This CDR3 is built from 16 residues. Germline V gene data show CDR1 as MNHEY and CDR2 as SMNVEV (reference sequence). Trimming removed 8 bases at V and 0 bases at J, with 17 bases between. The CDR3 region is CASRLQGIYSNQPQHF. The CDR3 DNA reads as TGTGCCAGCCGCCTTCAGGGAATTTATAGCAATCAGCCCCAGCATTTT.

In this sample, this clone turned up once. The J gene is TRBJ1-4, the V gene TRBV4-3; no clear D gene. This CDR3 comprises 15 residues. Per germline, CDR1 LGHNA and CDR2 YSLEER. V gave up 4 bases and J gave up 2 bases, with 11 bases separating them. CDR3 bases: TGCGCCAGCAGCCCGACGACGGCCACTAATGAAAAACTGTTTTTT. Amino acids: CASSPTTATNEKLFF.

This rearrangement joins TRBV19 to TRBJ2-5; a weak D match, TRBD2 (6 bases). The V gene's germline CDR1 is LNHDA and CDR2 SQIVND (reference sequence). V was clipped by 4 bases and J by 4 bases, with 19 bases between them. The CDR3 is 16 amino acids. The CDR3 DNA reads as TGTGCCAGTAGTAAGAACGTGGGAAACGGGGGAGAGACCCAGTACTTC. This translates into CASSKNVGNGGETQYF.

The chain couples TRBV30 to TRBJ1-2; D is unresolved. Germline lookup yields CDR1 GTSNPN and CDR2 SVGIG (reference sequence). Trimming took off 3 bases at V and 2 bases at J, with 10 bases between the two ends. This CDR3 contains 13 residues. CDR3 DNA sequence: TGTGCCTGGAGCGCGGACGGAAACTATGGCTACACCTTC. Protein product: CAWSADGNYGYTF.

The rearrangement links TRBV5-1 to TRBJ2-3; 7 bases map to TRBD1. Germline CDR1 reads SGHRS; CDR2 reads YFSETQ. The CDR3 runs to 15 residues. The ends lost 4 bases at V and 5 bases at J; junction bases unmatched: 10. The CDR3 nucleotides read TGCGCCAGCAGCGCGGACACAGGGGTAGGAGATACGCAGTATTTT. It yields the protein CASSADTGVGDTQYF.

This clone was observed a single time. The V and J genes are TRBV5-6 and TRBJ1-5; the D is unclear. Per germline, CDR1 SGHDT and CDR2 YYEEEE. Trimming left V 4 bases short and J 1 base short, with 15 bases between. This CDR3 has 16 residues. CDR3 DNA sequence: TGTGCCAGCAGCCCAGATGGAGGGTCGAGCAATCAGCCCCAGCATTTT. Translating gives CASSPDGGSSNQPQHF.